The 20 T cell receptor beta chains below come from one sample, sequenced in a study of T cell changes during pregnancy in multiple sclerosis. Clones were read by immunoSEQ multiplex PCR, and TCRdb kept only the in-frame ones, dropping some. In the table there are around 60,000 clones, about 90% of which are singletons. Sequences were derived from peripheral blood, sampled in the second trimester of pregnancy. These receptors were obtained from a female donor in good health, enrolled as a control in a pregnancy study.

This clone came up once. Relative to the germline gene, one junction end is altered; a read error may explain this. The rearrangement links TRBV15 to TRBJ1-2, with 7 bases matching TRBD1. CDR3 size: 13 residues. The V gene's germline CDR1 is LNHNV and CDR2 YYDKDF (reference sequence). The DNA of the CDR3 is TGTGCCACCAGCAGTAAGCTTAGGGGGCGGTACGCCTTC. Its translation: CATSSKLRGRYAF.

CDR3 loop: CASRTSYDWETQYF. The CDR3 DNA reads TGTGCCAGCAGGACAAGTTATGATTGGGAGACCCAGTACTTC. This sequence joins TRBV28 and TRBJ2-5; D remains unclear. Germline assignment: CDR1 MDHEN and CDR2 SYDVKM. This CDR3 spans 14 amino acids. Trimming cost V 6 bases and J 5 bases, with 16 bases left between them.

The chain employs TRBV11-3 and TRBJ2-1; TRBD1 matches 10 bases. CDR1 is SGHNT and CDR2 is YENEEA in the germline V gene. J lost 7 bases, V lost 5 bases, and 14 bases had no gene match. The CDR3 runs 17 residues. The CDR3 DNA is TGTGCCAGCAGCCCCCCGACGGGTAGGACAGGGGGGAATGAGCAGTTCTTC. This codes for CASSPPTGRTGGNEQFF.

This clone was observed a single time. The chain couples TRBV2 to TRBJ2-7, with 9 nucleotides matching TRBD1. V lost 8 bases and J lost 3; bases outside the gene matches: 8. This CDR3 contains 14 residues. From germline, CDR1 is SNHLY and CDR2 FYNNEI. Written as DNA, the CDR3 is TGTGCCAGCCACGGGCGGGACAGGGACTACGAGCAGTACTTC. Protein: CASHGRDRDYEQYF.

The rearrangement links TRBV19 to TRBJ1-3; possibly TRBD1 for D (5 bases). The V gene's germline CDR1 is LNHDA and CDR2 SQIVND (reference sequence). V was shortened by 7 bases and J by 0 bases, with 10 bases between the two germline ends. The CDR3 totals 14 residues. CDR3 sequence: CASTRALSGNTIYF. The CDR3 region has the DNA TGTGCCAGTACCAGGGCCCTCTCTGGAAACACCATATATTTT. Looking up the rest from reference TRBV19 and TRBJ1-3 gives the full variable domain: DGGITQSPKYLFRKEGQNVTLSCEQNLNHDAMYWYRQDPGQGLRLIYYSQIVNDFQKGDIAEGYSVSREKKESFPLTVTSAQKNPTAFYLCASTRALSGNTIYFGEGSWLTVV.

The gene calls are TRBV18 and TRBJ2-7; 9 positions match TRBD2. Trimming at V came to 2 bases and at J to 1 base, leaving 18 bases not matched to a gene. CDR3 size: 20 residues. Germline V gives CDR1 KGHSH, CDR2 LQKENI. The CDR3 nucleotides read TGTGCCAGCTCACCATTAGAAAGAGGGCGGGGGGGCCTTGCATCCTACGAGCAGTACTTC. It specifies CASSPLERGRGGLASYEQYF.

This clone was counted once. This chain uses TRBV7-9 with TRBJ2-1; D possibly corresponds to TRBD2 (5 bases). V lost 5 bases, J lost 8 bases, and 19 bases lay in between. This CDR3 is 15 amino acids long. Looked up from germline, CDR1 is SEHNR and CDR2 is FQNEAQ (reference sequence). This chain's CDR3 is CASSGLTVKFDEQFF. The CDR3 DNA sequence: TGTGCCAGCAGCGGACTCACAGTCAAGTTCGATGAGCAGTTCTTC.

This clone was counted once. The V and J genes are TRBV30 and TRBJ2-6; maybe TRBD1 (6 bases). The CDR3 length is 15 residues. V lost 3 bases, J lost 0 bases, and 9 bases lay in between. Germline CDR1 is GTSNPN and CDR2 is SVGIG (reference sequence). As DNA, the CDR3 is TGTGCCTGGAGCCAGGGGTTCTCTGGGGCCAACGTCCTGACTTTC. Amino acid sequence: CAWSQGFSGANVLTF. Supplemented by reference TRBV30 and TRBJ2-6, the full variable domain reads SQTIHQWPATLVQPVGSPLSLECTVEGTSNPNLYWYRQAAGRGLQLLFYSVGIGQISSEVPQNLSASRPQDRQFILSSKKLLLSDSGFYLCAWSQGFSGANVLTFGAGSRLTVL.

This chain connects TRBV6-1 to TRBJ2-2, with D perhaps matching TRBD2 (5 bases). CDR1 MNHNS and CDR2 SASEGT come from the germline V gene. CDR3 length: 15 amino acids. Deletions cut 5 bases from V and 4 bases from J, with 14 bases between. CDR3 coding DNA: TGTGCCAGCAGTCGGGAACCCCTTATCACCGGGGAGCTGTTTTTT. Its protein product is CASSREPLITGELFF.

The chain joins TRBV7-3 to TRBJ2-3; D gene unclear. This CDR3 has 13 amino acids. Germline V CDR1 and CDR2: SGHTA, FQGTGA. Deletions cut 5 bases from V and 0 bases from J, with 6 bases between. The CDR3 DNA follows: TGTGCCAGCAGCCGAGGCAGCACAGATACGCAGTATTTT. It encodes CASSRGSTDTQYF.

The V and J genes are TRBV10-1 and TRBJ2-3; 10 bases align to TRBD2. The CDR3 totals 17 residues. Germline V lookup: CDR1 WNHNN, CDR2 SYGVQD (reference sequence). Trimming at V came to 4 bases and at J to 3 bases, leaving 10 bases not matched to a gene. The CDR3 here is CASSVSSSGGQTDTQYF. Here the CDR3 DNA reads TGCGCCAGCAGTGTATCCTCTAGCGGGGGTCAGACAGATACGCAGTATTTT.

This clone was observed a single time. This sequence joins TRBV25-1 and TRBJ1-2, with D unclear. The germline V gene has CDR1 MGHDK and CDR2 SYGVNS. The CDR3 is made up of 13 amino acids. V gave up 8 bases and J gave up 7 bases, with 17 bases separating them. CDR3 sequence: CASRPHTEAGYTF. The CDR3 coding sequence is TGTGCCAGCCGGCCACACACGGAGGCTGGCTACACCTTC.

This sequence joins TRBV18 and TRBJ2-2, with 12 bases identical to TRBD2. From germline, CDR1 is KGHSH and CDR2 LQKENI. J was trimmed by 6 bases and V by 4 bases; bases with no gene match: 12. CDR3 size: 18 residues. CDR3 loop: CASSRWDTRTSGAGELFF. CDR3 nucleotides: TGTGCCAGCTCACGATGGGACACCCGGACTAGCGGGGCCGGGGAGCTGTTTTTT.

The CDR3 here is CASSLPRRPYGYTF. CDR3 DNA: TGTGCCAGCTCACTCCCCAGGAGGCCTTATGGCTACACCTTC. The chain has TRBV18 and TRBJ1-2; D unclear. The CDR3 loop spans 14 amino acids. Germline CDR1 KGHSH, CDR2 LQKENI. V gave up 4 bases and J gave up 5 bases, with 14 bases separating them.

The rearrangement joins TRBV19 to TRBJ2-5; possible D gene TRBD1, 7 bases. Germline lookup yields CDR1 LNHDA and CDR2 SQIVND (reference sequence). Trimming took 3 bases from V and 5 from J, leaving 16 bases between them. The CDR3 has 15 amino acids. The CDR3 coding sequence is TGTGCCAGTAGTATCGGAGGGACAGACGGGGAGACCCAGTACTTC. It translates to CASSIGGTDGETQYF. Drawing the rest from reference TRBV19 and TRBJ2-5, the complete variable domain is DGGITQSPKYLFRKEGQNVTLSCEQNLNHDAMYWYRQDPGQGLRLIYYSQIVNDFQKGDIAEGYSVSREKKESFPLTVTSAQKNPTAFYLCASSIGGTDGETQYFGPGTRLLVL.

The chain has TRBV9 and TRBJ2-1, with 10 bases fitting TRBD1. The CDR3 extends over 16 amino acids. Germline values: CDR1 SGDLS, CDR2 YYNGEE. V trimming: 4 bases; J trimming: 5 bases; junction bases outside the gene matches: 9. The CDR3 nucleotides are TGTGCCAGCAGCCCGCGAGGGACAGGGGTTAACAATGAGCAGTTCTTC. It specifies CASSPRGTGVNNEQFF.

The rearrangement uses TRBV19 and TRBJ2-4; D may be TRBD2 (5 bases). Germline CDR1 LNHDA, CDR2 SQIVND (reference sequence). V shed 3 bases and J shed 8 bases, with 11 bases lying between them. This CDR3 has 13 residues. This CDR3 is CASSIGLADIQYF. CDR3 DNA: TGTGCCAGTAGTATTGGGCTAGCAGACATTCAGTACTTC.

CDR3 nucleotide sequence: TGTGCCAGCAGCGCTCATAGACTAGCGGGATCCACAGATACGCAGTATTTT. Translating it yields CASSAHRLAGSTDTQYF. The V and J genes are TRBV7-6 and TRBJ2-3; TRBD2 matches at 11 bases. CDR3 length equals 17 residues. Germline V lookup: CDR1 SGHVS, CDR2 FNYEAQ. The ends lost 5 bases at V and 2 bases at J; junction bases unmatched: 9.

This clone was seen a few times. This CDR3 is CASSARIGTGITDTQYF. The CDR3 region has the DNA TGTGCCAGCAGCGCGAGGATCGGGACAGGAATCACAGATACGCAGTATTTT. This rearrangement joins TRBV9 to TRBJ2-3, with 8 bases identical to TRBD1. The CDR3 sequence is 17 residues long. Germline values: CDR1 SGDLS, CDR2 YYNGEE. V lost 3 bases, J lost 2 bases, and 11 bases stayed unmatched.

V is TRBV7-9 and J is TRBJ1-4; perhaps TRBD1 as D (6 bases). The V end lost 5 bases, the J end lost 7 bases, and 20 bases lay between the germline ends. The V gene's germline CDR1 is SEHNR and CDR2 FQNEAQ (reference sequence). There are 16 residues in the CDR3. CDR3 nucleotide sequence: TGTGCCAGCAGCCCCTCAAGGGGGGGGCGGAGTGAAAAACTGTTTTTT. Residues: CASSPSRGGRSEKLFF.